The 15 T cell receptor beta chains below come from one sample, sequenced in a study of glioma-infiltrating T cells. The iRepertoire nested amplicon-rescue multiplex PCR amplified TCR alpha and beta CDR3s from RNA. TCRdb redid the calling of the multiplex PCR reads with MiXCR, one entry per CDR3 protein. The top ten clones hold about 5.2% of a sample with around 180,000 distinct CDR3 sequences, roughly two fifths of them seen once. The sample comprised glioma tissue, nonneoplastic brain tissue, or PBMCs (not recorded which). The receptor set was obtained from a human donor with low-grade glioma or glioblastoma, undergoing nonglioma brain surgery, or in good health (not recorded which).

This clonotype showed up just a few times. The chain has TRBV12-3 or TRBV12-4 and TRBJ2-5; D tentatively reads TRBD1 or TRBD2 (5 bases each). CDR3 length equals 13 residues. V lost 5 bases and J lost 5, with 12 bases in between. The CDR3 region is CASSTGPHETQYF. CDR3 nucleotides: TGTGCCAGCAGTACGGGGCCCCACGAGACCCAGTACTTC.

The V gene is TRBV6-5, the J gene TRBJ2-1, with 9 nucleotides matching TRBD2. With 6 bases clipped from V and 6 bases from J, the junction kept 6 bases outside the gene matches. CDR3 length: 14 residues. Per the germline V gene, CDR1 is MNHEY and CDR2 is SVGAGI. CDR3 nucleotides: TGTGCCAGCAGCCGATTTAGCGGGAGCAATGAGCAGTTCTTC. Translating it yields CASSRFSGSNEQFF.

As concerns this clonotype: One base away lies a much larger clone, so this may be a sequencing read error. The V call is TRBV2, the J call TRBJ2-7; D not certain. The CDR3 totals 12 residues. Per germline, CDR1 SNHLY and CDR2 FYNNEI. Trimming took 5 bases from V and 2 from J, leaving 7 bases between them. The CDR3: CASSRDTYEQYF. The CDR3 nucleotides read TGTGCCAGCAGTAGGGATACCTACGAGCAGTACTTC.

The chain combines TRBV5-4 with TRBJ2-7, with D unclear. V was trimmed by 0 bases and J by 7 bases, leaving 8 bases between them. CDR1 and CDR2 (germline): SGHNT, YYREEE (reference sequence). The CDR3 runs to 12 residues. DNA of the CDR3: TGTGCCAGCAGCTTGGTATTTGGGGAGCAGTACTTC. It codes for CASSLVFGEQYF.

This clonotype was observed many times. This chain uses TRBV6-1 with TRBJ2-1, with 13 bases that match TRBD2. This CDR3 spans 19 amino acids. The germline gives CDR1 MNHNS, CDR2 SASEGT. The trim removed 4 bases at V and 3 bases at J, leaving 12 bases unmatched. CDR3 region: CASSAISDWTSGSYNEQFF. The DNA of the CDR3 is TGTGCCAGCAGTGCGATCTCCGACTGGACTAGCGGGAGCTACAATGAGCAGTTCTTC.

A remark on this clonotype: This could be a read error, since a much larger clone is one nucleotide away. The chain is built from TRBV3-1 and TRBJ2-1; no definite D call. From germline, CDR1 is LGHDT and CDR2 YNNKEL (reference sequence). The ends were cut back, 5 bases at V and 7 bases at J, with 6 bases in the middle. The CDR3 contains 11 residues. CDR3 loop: CASSKMNEQFF. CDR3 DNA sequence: TGTGCCAGCAGCAAAATGAATGAGCAGTTCTTC.

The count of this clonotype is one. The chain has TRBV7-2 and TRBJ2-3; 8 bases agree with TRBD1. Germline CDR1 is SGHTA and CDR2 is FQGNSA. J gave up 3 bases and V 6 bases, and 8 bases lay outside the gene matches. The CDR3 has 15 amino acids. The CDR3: CASRPQGVVTDTQYF. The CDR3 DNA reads TGTGCCAGCAGACCACAGGGGGTAGTGACAGATACGCAGTATTTT.

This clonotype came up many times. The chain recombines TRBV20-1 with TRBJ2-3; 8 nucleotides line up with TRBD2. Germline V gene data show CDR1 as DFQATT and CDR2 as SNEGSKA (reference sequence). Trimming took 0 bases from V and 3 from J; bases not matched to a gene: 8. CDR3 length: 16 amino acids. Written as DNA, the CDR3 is TGCAGTGCTAGAGACCCAGGAGCGGGAGTAACAGATACGCAGTATTTT. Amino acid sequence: CSARDPGAGVTDTQYF.

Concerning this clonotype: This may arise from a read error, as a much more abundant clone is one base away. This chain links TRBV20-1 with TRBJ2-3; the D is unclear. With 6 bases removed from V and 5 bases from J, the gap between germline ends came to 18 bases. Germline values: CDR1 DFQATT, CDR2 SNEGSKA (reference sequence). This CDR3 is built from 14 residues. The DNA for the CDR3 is TGCAGTGCCTTCACCATTTTAGGCTTAGATACGCAGTATTTT. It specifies CSAFTILGLDTQYF.

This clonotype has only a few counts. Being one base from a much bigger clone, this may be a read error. The CDR3 coding sequence is TGTGCCAGCACTACGGGAGACCAAGAGATCCAGTACTTC. Protein product: CASTTGDQEIQYF. The V call is TRBV28, the J call TRBJ2-5; maybe TRBD2 (6 bases). There are 13 residues in the CDR3. Germline CDR1 and CDR2: MDHEN and SYDVKM.

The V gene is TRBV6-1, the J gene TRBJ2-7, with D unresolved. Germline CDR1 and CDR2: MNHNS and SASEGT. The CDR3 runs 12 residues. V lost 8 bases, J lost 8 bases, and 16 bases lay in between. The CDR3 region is CASGEPAVQQYF. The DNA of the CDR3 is TGTGCCAGCGGCGAGCCTGCGGTTCAGCAGTACTTC.

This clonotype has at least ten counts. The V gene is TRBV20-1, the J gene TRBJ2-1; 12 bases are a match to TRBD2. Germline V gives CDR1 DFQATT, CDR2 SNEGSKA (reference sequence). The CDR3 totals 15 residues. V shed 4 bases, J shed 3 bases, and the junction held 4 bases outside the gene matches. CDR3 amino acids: CSAKLTSGGYNEQFF. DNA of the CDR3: TGCAGTGCTAAACTGACTAGCGGGGGCTACAATGAGCAGTTCTTC.

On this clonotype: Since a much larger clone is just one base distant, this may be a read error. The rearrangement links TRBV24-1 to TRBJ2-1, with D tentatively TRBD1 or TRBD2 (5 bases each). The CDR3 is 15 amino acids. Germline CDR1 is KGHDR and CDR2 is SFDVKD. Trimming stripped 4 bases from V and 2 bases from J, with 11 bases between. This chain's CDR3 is CATSEGTDAYNEQFF. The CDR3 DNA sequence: TGTGCCACCAGTGAGGGGACGGACGCCTACAATGAGCAGTTCTTC.

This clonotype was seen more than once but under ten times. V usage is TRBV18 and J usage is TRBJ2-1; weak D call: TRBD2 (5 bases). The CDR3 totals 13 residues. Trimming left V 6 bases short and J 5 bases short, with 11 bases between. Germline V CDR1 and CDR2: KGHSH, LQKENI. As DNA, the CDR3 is TGTGCCAGCTCTCTCCTCGGGGACAATGAGCAGTTCTTC. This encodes CASSLLGDNEQFF.

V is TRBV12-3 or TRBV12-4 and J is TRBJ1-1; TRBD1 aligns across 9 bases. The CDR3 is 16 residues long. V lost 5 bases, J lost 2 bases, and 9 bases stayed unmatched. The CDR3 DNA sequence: TGTGCCAGCAGTCCCTTCCCGGACAGGGGCAACACTGAAGCTTTCTTT. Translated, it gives CASSPFPDRGNTEAFF.